Included here is one TCR beta chain sequence, with context. Authors' analysis steps: Amplification with reference gene primers provided the estimates of nucleated cell counts. The assay was immunoSEQ multiplex PCR, and TCRdb's table has in-frame clones only and misses some. The V and J calls and clone size are taken from that table; D and trimming were inferred from the DNA. This table has approximately 180,000 clones, 70% to 90% appearing once. The data were taken from a study of blood T cell repertoires in COVID-19. The receptor comes from a man aged 60 to 75 with active or convalescent COVID-19. Material: peripheral blood.

This CDR3 is CASSLGAPRTGELFF. For the CDR3, the DNA is TGTGCCAGCAGCTTAGGGGCCCCTCGCACCGGGGAGCTGTTTTTT. The J gene is TRBJ2-2, the V gene TRBV7-9; no clear D gene. The V and J ends lost 1 base and 4 bases respectively, with 10 bases between them. The CDR3 sequence is 15 residues long. Per the germline V gene, CDR1 is SEHNR and CDR2 is FQNEAQ (reference sequence).